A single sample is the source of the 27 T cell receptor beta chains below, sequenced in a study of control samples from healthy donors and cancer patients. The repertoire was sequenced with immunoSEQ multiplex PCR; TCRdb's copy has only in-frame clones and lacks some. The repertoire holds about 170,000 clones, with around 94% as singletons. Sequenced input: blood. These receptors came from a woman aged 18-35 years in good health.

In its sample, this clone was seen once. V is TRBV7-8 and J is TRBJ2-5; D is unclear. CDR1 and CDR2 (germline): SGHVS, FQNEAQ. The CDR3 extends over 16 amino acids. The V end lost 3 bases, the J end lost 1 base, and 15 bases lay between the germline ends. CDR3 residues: CASSFYHGPSQETQYF. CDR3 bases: TGTGCCAGCAGCTTTTATCACGGGCCTTCCCAAGAGACCCAGTACTTC.

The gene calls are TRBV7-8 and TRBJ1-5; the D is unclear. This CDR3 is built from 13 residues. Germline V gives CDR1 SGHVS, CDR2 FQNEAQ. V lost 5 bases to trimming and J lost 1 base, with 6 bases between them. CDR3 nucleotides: TGTGCCAGCAGCCGACAAAGCAATCAGCCCCAGCATTTT. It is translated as CASSRQSNQPQHF.

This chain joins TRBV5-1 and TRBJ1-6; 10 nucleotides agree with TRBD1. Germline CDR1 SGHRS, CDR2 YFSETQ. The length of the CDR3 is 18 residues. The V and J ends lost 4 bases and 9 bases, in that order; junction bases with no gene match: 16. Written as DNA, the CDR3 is TGCGCCAGCAGCCCGGGAGGGACAGGGGCCTATAGGGGTTCACCCCTCCACTTT. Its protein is CASSPGGTGAYRGSPLHF.

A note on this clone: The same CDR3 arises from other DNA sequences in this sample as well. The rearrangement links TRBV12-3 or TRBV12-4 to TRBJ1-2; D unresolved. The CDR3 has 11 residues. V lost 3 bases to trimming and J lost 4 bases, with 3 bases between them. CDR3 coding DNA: TGTGCCAGCAGTTTTGGCTATGGCTACACCTTC. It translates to CASSFGYGYTF.

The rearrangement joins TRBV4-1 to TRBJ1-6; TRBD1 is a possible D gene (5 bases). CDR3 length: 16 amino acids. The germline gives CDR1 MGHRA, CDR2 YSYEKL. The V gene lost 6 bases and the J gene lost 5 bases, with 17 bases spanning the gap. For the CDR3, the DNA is TGCGCCAGCAGGGACACAAACGGGGTCAATAATTCACCCCTCCACTTT. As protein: CASRDTNGVNNSPLHF.

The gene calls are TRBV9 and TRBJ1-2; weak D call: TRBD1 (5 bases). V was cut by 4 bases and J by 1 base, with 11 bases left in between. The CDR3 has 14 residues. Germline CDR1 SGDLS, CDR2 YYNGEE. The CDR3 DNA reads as TGTGCCAGCAGCCCCCCAGGGTATAACTATGGCTACACCTTC. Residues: CASSPPGYNYGYTF.

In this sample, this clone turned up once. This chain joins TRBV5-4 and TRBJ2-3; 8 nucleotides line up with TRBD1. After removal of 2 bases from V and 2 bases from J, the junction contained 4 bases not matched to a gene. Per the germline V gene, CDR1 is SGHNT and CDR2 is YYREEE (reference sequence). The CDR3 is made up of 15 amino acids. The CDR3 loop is CASSFGDRSTDTQYF. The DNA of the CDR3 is TGTGCCAGCAGCTTCGGGGACAGGTCCACAGATACGCAGTATTTT.

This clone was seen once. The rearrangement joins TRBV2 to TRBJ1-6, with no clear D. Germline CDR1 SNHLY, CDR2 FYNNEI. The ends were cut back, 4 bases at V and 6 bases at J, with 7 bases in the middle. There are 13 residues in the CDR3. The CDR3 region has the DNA TGTGCCAGCAGTGCAAGGGCTAATTCACCCCTCCACTTT. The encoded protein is CASSARANSPLHF.

The chain's CDR3 is CASSQDWPLFTDTQYF. CDR3 in DNA: TGTGCCAGCAGCCAAGATTGGCCCCTATTCACAGATACGCAGTATTTT. The chain carries TRBV4-2 and TRBJ2-3; unclear D gene. The CDR3 is made up of 16 amino acids. Germline values: CDR1 LGHNA, CDR2 YNFKEQ. Between the trimmed V and J ends, which lost 0 bases and 2 bases, there was a span of 12 bases.

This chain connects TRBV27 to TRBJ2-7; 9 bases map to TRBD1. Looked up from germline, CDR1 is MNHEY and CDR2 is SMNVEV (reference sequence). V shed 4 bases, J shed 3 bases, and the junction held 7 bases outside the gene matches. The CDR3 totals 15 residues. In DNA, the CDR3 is TGTGCCAGCAGTTCGCGACCGGGACAGGGCTACGAGCAGTACTTC. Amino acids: CASSSRPGQGYEQYF.

CDR3 residues: CASPPDRGLYNEQFF. CDR3 bases: TGTGCCAGCCCGCCGGACAGGGGCCTTTACAATGAGCAGTTCTTC. V is TRBV6-5 and J is TRBJ2-1; TRBD1 aligns across 9 bases. The CDR3 spans 15 residues. V trimming: 8 bases; J trimming: 4 bases; junction bases outside the gene matches: 9. The V gene's germline CDR1 is MNHEY and CDR2 SVGAGI.

The CDR3 sequence is CASSRAPGYNEQFF. The CDR3 region has the DNA TGCGCCAGCAGCCGAGCCCCAGGCTACAATGAGCAGTTCTTC. The chain is built from TRBV5-1 and TRBJ2-1, with no clear D. V was shortened by 4 bases and J by 3 bases, with 11 bases between the two germline ends. CDR1 and CDR2 (germline): SGHRS, YFSETQ. The CDR3 is 14 residues long.

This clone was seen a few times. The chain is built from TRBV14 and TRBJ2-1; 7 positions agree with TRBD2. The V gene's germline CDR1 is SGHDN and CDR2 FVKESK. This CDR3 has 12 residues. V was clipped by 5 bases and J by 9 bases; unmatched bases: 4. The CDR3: CASSFPGGEQFF. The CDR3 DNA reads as TGTGCCAGCAGCTTTCCGGGAGGTGAGCAGTTCTTC.

The CDR3 DNA reads as TGTGCCAGCAGTTACCTCGGGACGGTGCCCTACGAGCAGTACTTC. Its translation is CASSYLGTVPYEQYF. The genes are TRBV6-5 and TRBJ2-7; D may correspond to TRBD1 or TRBD2 (5 bases each). The CDR3 has 15 residues. Trimming removed 2 bases at V and 2 bases at J, with 13 bases between. CDR1 MNHEY and CDR2 SVGAGI come from the germline V gene.

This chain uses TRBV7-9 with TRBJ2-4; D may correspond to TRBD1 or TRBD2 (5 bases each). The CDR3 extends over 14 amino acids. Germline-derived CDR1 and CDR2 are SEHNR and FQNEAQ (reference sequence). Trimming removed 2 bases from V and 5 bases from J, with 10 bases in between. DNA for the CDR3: TGTGCCAGCAGCTTACAGTTGGGGGAAAACATTCAGTACTTC. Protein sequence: CASSLQLGENIQYF.

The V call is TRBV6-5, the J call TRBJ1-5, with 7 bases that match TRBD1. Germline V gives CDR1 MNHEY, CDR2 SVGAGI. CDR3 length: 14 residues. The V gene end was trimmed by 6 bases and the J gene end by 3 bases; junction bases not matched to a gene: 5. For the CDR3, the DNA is TGTGCCAGCAGCCGCGGGACAGCCAATCAGCCCCAGCATTTT. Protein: CASSRGTANQPQHF.

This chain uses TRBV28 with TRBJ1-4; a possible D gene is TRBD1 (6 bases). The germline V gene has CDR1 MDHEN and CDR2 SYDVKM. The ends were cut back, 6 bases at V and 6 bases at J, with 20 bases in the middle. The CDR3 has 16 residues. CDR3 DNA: TGTGCCAGCAGCCCCCACGGGGGGGGCCGGTATGAAAAACTGTTTTTT. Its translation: CASSPHGGGRYEKLFF.

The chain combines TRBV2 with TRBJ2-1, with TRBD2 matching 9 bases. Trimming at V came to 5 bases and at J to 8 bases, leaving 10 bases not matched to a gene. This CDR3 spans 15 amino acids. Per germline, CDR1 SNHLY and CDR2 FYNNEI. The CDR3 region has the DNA TGTGCCAGCAGTTACGGGACTAGCTTTACGGATGAGCAGTTCTTC. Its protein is CASSYGTSFTDEQFF. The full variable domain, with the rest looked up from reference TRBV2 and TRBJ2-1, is EPEVTQTPSHQVTQMGQEVILRCVPISNHLYFYWYRQILGQKVEFLVSFYNNEISEKSEIFDDQFSVERPDGSNFTLKIRSTKLEDSAMYFCASSYGTSFTDEQFFGPGTRLTVL.

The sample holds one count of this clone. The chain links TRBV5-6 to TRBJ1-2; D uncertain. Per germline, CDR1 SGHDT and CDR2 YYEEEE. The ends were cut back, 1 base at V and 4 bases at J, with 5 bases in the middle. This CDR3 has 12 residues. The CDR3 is CASSLRGYGYTF. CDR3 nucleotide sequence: TGTGCCAGCAGCTTGCGGGGCTATGGCTACACCTTC.

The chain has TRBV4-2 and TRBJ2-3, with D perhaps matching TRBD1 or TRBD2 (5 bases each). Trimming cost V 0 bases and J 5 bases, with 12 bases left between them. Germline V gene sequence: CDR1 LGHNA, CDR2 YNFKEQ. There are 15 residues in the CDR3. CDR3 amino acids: CASSQDRLRGDTQYF. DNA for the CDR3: TGTGCCAGCAGCCAAGATCGCCTGAGGGGAGATACGCAGTATTTT.

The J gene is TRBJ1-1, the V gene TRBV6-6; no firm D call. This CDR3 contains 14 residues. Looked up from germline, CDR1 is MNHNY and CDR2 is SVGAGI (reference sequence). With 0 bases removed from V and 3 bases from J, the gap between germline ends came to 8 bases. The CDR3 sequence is CASSYSIGDTEAFF. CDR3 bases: TGTGCCAGCAGTTACTCGATCGGGGACACTGAAGCTTTCTTT.

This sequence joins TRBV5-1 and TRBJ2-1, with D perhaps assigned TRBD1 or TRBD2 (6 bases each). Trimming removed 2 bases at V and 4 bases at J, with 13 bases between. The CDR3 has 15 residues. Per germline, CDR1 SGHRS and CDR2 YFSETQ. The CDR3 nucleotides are TGCGCCAGCAGCTTTGAGGGGGGTTTTTACAATGAGCAGTTCTTC. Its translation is CASSFEGGFYNEQFF.

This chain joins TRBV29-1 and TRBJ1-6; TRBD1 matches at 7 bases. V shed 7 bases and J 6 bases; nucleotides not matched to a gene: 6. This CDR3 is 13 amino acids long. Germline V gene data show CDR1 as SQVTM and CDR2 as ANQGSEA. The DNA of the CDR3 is TGCAGCGCTAGGACAGGATCTAATTCACCCCTCCACTTT. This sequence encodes CSARTGSNSPLHF.

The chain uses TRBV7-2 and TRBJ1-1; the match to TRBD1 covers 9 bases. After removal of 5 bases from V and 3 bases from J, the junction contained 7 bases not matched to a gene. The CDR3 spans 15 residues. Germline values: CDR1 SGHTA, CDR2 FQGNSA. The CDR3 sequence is CASSLGTGLDTEAFF. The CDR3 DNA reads TGTGCCAGCAGCCTAGGGACAGGGTTGGACACTGAAGCTTTCTTT. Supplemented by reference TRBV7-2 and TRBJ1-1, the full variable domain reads GAGVSQSPSNKVTEKGKDVELRCDPISGHTALYWYRQSLGQGLEFLIYFQGNSAPDKSGLPSDRFSAERTGGSVSTLTIQRTQQEDSAVYLCASSLGTGLDTEAFFGQGTRLTVV.

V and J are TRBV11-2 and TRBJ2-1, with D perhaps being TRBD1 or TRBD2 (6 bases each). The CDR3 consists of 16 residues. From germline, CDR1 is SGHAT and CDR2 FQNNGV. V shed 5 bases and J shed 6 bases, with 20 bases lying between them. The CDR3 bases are TGTGCCAGCAGCCTGGTGGGAGTGGGGGGCAGCAATGAGCAGTTCTTC. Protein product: CASSLVGVGGSNEQFF.

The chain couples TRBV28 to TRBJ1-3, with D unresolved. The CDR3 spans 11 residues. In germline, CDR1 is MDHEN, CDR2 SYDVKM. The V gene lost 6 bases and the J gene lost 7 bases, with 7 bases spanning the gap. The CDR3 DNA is TGTGCCAGCAGGTTAGGGAACACCATATATTTT. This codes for CASRLGNTIYF.

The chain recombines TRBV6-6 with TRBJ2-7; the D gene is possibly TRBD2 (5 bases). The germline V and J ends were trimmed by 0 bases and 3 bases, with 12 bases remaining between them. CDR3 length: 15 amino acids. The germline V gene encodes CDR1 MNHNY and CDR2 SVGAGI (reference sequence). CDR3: CASSYSSDLNYEQYF. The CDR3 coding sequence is TGTGCCAGCAGTTACTCTTCGGACTTAAACTACGAGCAGTACTTC.